This T cell receptor (beta chain) derives from a study of T cell changes during pregnancy in multiple sclerosis. The CDR3 is 14 residues long. Looked up from germline, CDR1 is MDHEN and CDR2 is SYDVKM. Concerning this clone: One end of the junction is discordant with germline, which a read error may explain.

TCRdb keeps only in-frame clones here, not all; method: immunoSEQ multiplex PCR. This table holds approximately 61,000 clones, around 90% found once. V usage is TRBV28 and J usage is TRBJ2-7, with a weak D call TRBD1 (6 bases). The receptor comes from a female donor with multiple sclerosis, enrolled in a pregnancy study. This specimen was peripheral blood, taken in the first trimester of pregnancy. The CDR3 DNA sequence: TGTGCTAGCACCTCGCCGTCAGGGGTCTACGAGCAGTACTTC. Its translation: CASTSPSGVYEQYF.